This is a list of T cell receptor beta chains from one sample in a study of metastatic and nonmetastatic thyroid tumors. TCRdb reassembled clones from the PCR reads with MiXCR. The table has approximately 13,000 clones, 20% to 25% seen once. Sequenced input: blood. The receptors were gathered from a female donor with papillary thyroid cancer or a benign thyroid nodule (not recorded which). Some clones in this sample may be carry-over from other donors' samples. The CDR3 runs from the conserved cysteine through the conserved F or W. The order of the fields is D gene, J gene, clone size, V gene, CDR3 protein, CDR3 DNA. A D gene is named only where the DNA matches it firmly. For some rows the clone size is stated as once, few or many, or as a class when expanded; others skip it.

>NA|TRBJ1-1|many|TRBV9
CASSVDTVMNTEAFF
TGTGCCAGCAGCGTAGATACAGTAATGAACACTGAAGCTTTCTTT
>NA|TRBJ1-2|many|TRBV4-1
CASSQAAGEYGYTF
TGCGCCAGCAGCCAAGCGGCAGGGGAGTATGGCTACACCTTC
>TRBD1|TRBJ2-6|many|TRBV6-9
CASTRTGAYLSSGANVLTF
TGTGCCAGCACCCGGACAGGGGCCTATCTTAGCTCTGGGGCCAACGTCCTGACTTTC
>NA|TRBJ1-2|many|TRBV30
CAWSPGVNYGYTF
TGTGCCTGGAGTCCAGGAGTCAACTATGGCTACACCTTC
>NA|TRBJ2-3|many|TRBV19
CASSIVAGASTDTQYF
TGTGCCAGTAGTATAGTCGCGGGGGCGAGCACAGATACGCAGTATTTT
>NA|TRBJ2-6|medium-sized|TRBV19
CASSISGANVLTF
TGTGCCAGTAGTATCTCTGGGGCCAACGTCCTGACTTTC
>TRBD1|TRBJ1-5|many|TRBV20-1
CSASTGQASDSNQPQHF
TGCAGTGCTAGTACGGGACAGGCGTCAGATAGCAATCAGCCCCAGCATTTT
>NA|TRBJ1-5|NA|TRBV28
CASRLRVPGQPQHF
TGTGCCAGCAGGTTGCGGGTCCCGGGACAGCCCCAGCATTTT
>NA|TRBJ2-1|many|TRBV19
CASSITSYNEQFF
TGTGCCAGTAGTATAACCTCCTACAATGAGCAGTTCTTC
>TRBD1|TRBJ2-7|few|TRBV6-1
CASRLRGRSYEQYF
TGTGCCAGCAGGCTCAGGGGGCGCTCATACGAGCAGTACTTC
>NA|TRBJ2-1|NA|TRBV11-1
CASSLEEGGWNEQFF
TGTGCCAGCAGCTTAGAGGAGGGGGGGTGGAATGAGCAGTTCTTC
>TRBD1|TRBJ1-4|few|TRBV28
CASSSQQGREKLFF
TGTGCCAGCAGTTCCCAACAGGGGAGGGAAAAACTGTTTTTT